One TCR beta chain is described in this entry. The data belong to a study of blood T cell repertoires in COVID-19. Across the study: Sites across the United States, Italy and Spain contributed samples from acute and convalescent COVID-19. In each case, the material was cDNA or gDNA derived from T cells, B-cell-depleted T cells, or PBMCs.

The data were produced by immunoSEQ multiplex PCR, yet TCRdb's version contains in-frame clones alone and is incomplete. The sample holds 35,000 to 50,000 clones, approximately 80% seen once. The germline CDR1 and CDR2 sequences are MNHNY and SVGAGI (reference sequence). The CDR3 has 17 residues. The V and J ends lost 5 bases and 0 bases respectively, with 16 bases between them. The sequencing input was peripheral blood. The genes are TRBV6-6 and TRBJ2-2, with D perhaps TRBD2 (6 bases). This TCR was sampled from a man aged 45-65 years with active or convalescent COVID-19. The CDR3 DNA reads TGTGCCAGCAGTCGATACCCGCGGGGTTCGAACACCGGGGAGCTGTTTTTT. Residues: CASSRYPRGSNTGELFF.